This record covers a single TCR beta chain. Its matching antigen is unknown. This sample is part of a study of lymphopenia after photon versus proton radiotherapy. Repertoires were generated with immunoSEQ multiplex PCR, while TCRdb's copy carries only in-frame clones and drops some. Among approximately 65,000 clones listed, approximately 90% were seen once. Overall study results and limits: Relative stability marked proton patients; photon patients lost diversity and naive cells. Post-nadir TCR diversity decline inversely tracked overall survival among those who died. Only patients who died were analyzed for survival; proton advantage is unproven. After lymphocyte nadir, photon-treated repertoires showed oligoclonal expansion, especially CD8+ Temra.

CDR3 length equals 16 residues. Germline CDR1 SGDLS, CDR2 YYNGEE. Trimming removed 2 bases from V and 0 bases from J, with 12 bases in between. The rearrangement joins TRBV9 to TRBJ2-1; D is perhaps TRBD1 or TRBD2 (5 bases each). This TCR derives from a woman between 65 and 79 years old with pancreatic cancer. The specimen comprised peripheral blood, sampled from a patient treated with photon-based radiotherapy. CDR3 residues: CASSVRGSSSYNEQFF. The CDR3 region has the DNA TGTGCCAGCAGCGTGAGGGGTTCAAGCTCCTACAATGAGCAGTTCTTC.